A selection of T cell receptor beta chains follows, all from one sample in a study of blood T cell repertoires in COVID-19. Data came from immunoSEQ multiplex PCR; TCRdb stores just in-frame clones and leaves some out. The repertoire consists of 200,000 or so clones, with about nine tenths occurring once and the leading ten covering approximately 2.6%. The sample was peripheral blood. The source of these receptors is a woman aged 60 to 75 with acute or convalescent COVID-19. CDR3s include the opening cysteine and the closing phenylalanine or tryptophan. The D gene is left open where the match is weak. A row's size may be missing; if present it is once, few, many or a size class.

D gene	clone size	J gene	V gene	CDR3 DNA	CDR3 protein
.	.	TRBJ1-3	TRBV24-1	TGTGCCACCAGTGATGGCAGGGGCGGAAATTTT	CATSDGRGGNF
TRBD1	.	TRBJ1-6	TRBV6-5	TGTGCCAGCAGTTACAAGAGGACAGGTGGGAATTCACCCCTCCACTTT	CASSYKRTGGNSPLHF
TRBD2	.	TRBJ2-1	TRBV11-2	TGTGCCAGCAGTGGGACTAGCGGGAGCAATGAGCAGTTCTTC	CASSGTSGSNEQFF
TRBD1	.	TRBJ1-1	TRBV28	TGTGCCAGCAGGAGTAATACAGGGGCCGGGACTGAAGCTTTCTTT	CASRSNTGAGTEAFF
.	.	TRBJ2-3	TRBV24-1	TGTGCCACCAGTGACCGAGCGCGGGGCACAGATACGCAGTATTTT	CATSDRARGTDTQYF
.	.	TRBJ1-5	TRBV19	TGTGCCAGTAGTATAGGTGGGGGGAGTAATCAGCCCCAGCATTTT	CASSIGGGSNQPQHF
TRBD1	few	TRBJ1-6	TRBV6-5	TGTGCCAGCAGTTACCCGGCCGGGACAGGGGTCTCACCCCTCCACTTT	CASSYPAGTGVSPLHF
TRBD1	once	TRBJ1-1	TRBV19	TGTGCCAGTACCTTGACAGGGGGTGTCCCTGAAGCTTTCTTT	CASTLTGGVPEAFF
TRBD1	.	TRBJ1-5	TRBV3-1/TRBV3-2	TGTGCCAGCAGCCAAGGACAGGGTGTTCAGCCCCAGCATTTT	CASSQGQGVQPQHF
.	.	TRBJ1-1	TRBV12-5	TGTGCTAGTGGTCCCGGGACATCTTCAGAAGCTTTCTTT	CASGPGTSSEAFF
.	.	TRBJ1-5	TRBV5-8	TGTGCCAGCATCCTGGGTTCGGGGGTCGGAAATCAGCCCCAGCATTTT	CASILGSGVGNQPQHF
.	few	TRBJ1-5	TRBV6-6	TGTGCCAGCAGGGCAACAGGGTGGGGTCAGCCCCAGCATTTT	CASRATGWGQPQHF
TRBD2	.	TRBJ2-5	TRBV9	TGTGCCAGCAGCGTAGGGACTAGCGGGAGAAGGAGGGACCAAGAGACCCAGTACTTC	CASSVGTSGRRRDQETQYF
TRBD1	.	TRBJ1-1	TRBV19	TGTGCCAGTAGTACCAGGGGGCAGAGGACTGAAGCTTTCTTT	CASSTRGQRTEAFF
TRBD1	.	TRBJ1-2	TRBV28	TGTGCCAGCAGTTTGGGTACAGGGGTTCGATACTATGGCTACACCTTC	CASSLGTGVRYYGYTF
.	.	TRBJ2-7	TRBV4-1	TGCGCCAGCAGCCAGCAAATCCCGCAACCGGGACATTCGTCCTACGAGCAGTACTTC	CASSQQIPQPGHSSYEQYF
TRBD1	.	TRBJ1-2	TRBV27	TGTGCCAGCAGTTTTTCCGGGACAGGGGCTCTCTATGGCTACACCTTC	CASSFSGTGALYGYTF
.	.	TRBJ1-2	TRBV28	TGTGCCAGCAGCTCAGGGTGGGATGGCTACACCTTC	CASSSGWDGYTF
.	.	TRBJ1-2	TRBV19	TGTGCCAGTAGTACCATCAAAATGGCCTATGGCTACACCTTC	CASSTIKMAYGYTF
TRBD1	.	TRBJ2-3	TRBV3-1/TRBV3-2	TGTGCCAGCAGCCAAGATGCGACAGGGCACACAGATACGCAGTATTTT	CASSQDATGHTDTQYF
.	few	TRBJ1-1	TRBV2	TGTGCCGGCCTGGGGCGTCTGGGTGTGGGGACTGAAGCTTTCTTT	CAGLGRLGVGTEAFF
.	.	TRBJ2-2	TRBV5-4	TGTGCCAGCAGCCCCTTTCTTACGAACACCGGGGAGCTGTTTTTT	CASSPFLTNTGELFF
TRBD1	.	TRBJ2-7	TRBV6-5	TGTGCCAGCAGTTACTCGGGGGACAGGGAGCAGTACTTC	CASSYSGDREQYF
.	.	TRBJ2-2	TRBV6-5	TGTGCCAGCACCGACTGGTACACCGGGGAGCTGTTTTTT	CASTDWYTGELFF
.	.	TRBJ1-2	TRBV18	TGTGCCAGCTCACCACCGGAGAGGGTATATGGCTACACCTTC	CASSPPERVYGYTF
TRBD1	.	TRBJ1-2	TRBV6-2/TRBV6-3	TGTGCCAGCAGTCAAGCCGGGACAGGGGGCCACGGCTACACCTTC	CASSQAGTGGHGYTF
TRBD1	.	TRBJ1-2	TRBV6-5	TGTGCCAGCAGCATGGACAGGGCTTCTTATGGCTACACCTTC	CASSMDRASYGYTF
.	once	TRBJ1-1	TRBV7-6	TGTGCCAGCAGTTTCACAGGGAACACTGAAGCTTTCTTT	CASSFTGNTEAFF
TRBD1	.	TRBJ2-7	TRBV7-9	TGTGCCAGCAGCGGCACCGGGACAGGGACCTACGAGCAGTACTTC	CASSGTGTGTYEQYF
TRBD2	.	TRBJ2-7	TRBV10-1	TGCGCCAGCGGACCTAGCGGGACGTCCTACGAGCAGTACTTC	CASGPSGTSYEQYF
.	once	TRBJ1-4	TRBV18	TGTGCCAGCTCACCTGAGCAGGTACGAGAAAAACTGTTTTTT	CASSPEQVREKLFF
TRBD1	.	TRBJ1-1	TRBV6-6	TGTGCCAGCAGTTCGACAGGGCCGAACACTGAAGCTTTCTTT	CASSSTGPNTEAFF
TRBD1	many	TRBJ1-5	TRBV19	TGTGCCAGTAGTACCCAGGGGGGACTTAGAAATCAGCCCCAGCATTTT	CASSTQGGLRNQPQHF
.	.	TRBJ2-1	TRBV6-2/TRBV6-3	TGTGCCAGCAGTTCCCCTTCGCGCGGGACCCCCAATGAGCAGTTCTTC	CASSSPSRGTPNEQFF
.	.	TRBJ2-7	TRBV5-1	TGCGCCAGCAGCCCCTTCAGCCGGATGGAGGCCCACTACGAGCAGTACTTC	CASSPFSRMEAHYEQYF
TRBD1	.	TRBJ2-7	TRBV25-1	TGTGCCAGCAGTGACCCACAGGGGAGCTCCTACGAGCAGTACTTC	CASSDPQGSSYEQYF
TRBD1	once	TRBJ2-3	TRBV15	TGTGCCACCAGGCCCGGAGGACAGGGGACAGATACGCAGTATTTT	CATRPGGQGTDTQYF
.	.	TRBJ1-1	TRBV10-1	TGCGCCAGCAGTGAGTACAGGACACTAAAAGCTTTCTTT	CASSEYRTLKAFF
.	.	TRBJ1-2	TRBV6-5	TGTGCCAGCAGTTACAAGGGGGTTGATGTCTATGGCTACACCTTC	CASSYKGVDVYGYTF
.	.	TRBJ2-4	TRBV6-5	TGTGCCAGCAGGAGCCCCCTCGAGGGAAACATTCAGTACTTC	CASRSPLEGNIQYF
.	.	TRBJ1-5	TRBV2	TGTGCCAGCAGTGAGGCTCAGGGACAACCCAATCAGCCCCAGCATTTT	CASSEAQGQPNQPQHF
TRBD2	.	TRBJ2-1	TRBV4-3	TGCGCCAGCAGCCAAGACCTAGCGGGAGTAGGTTCCTACAATGAGCAGTTCTTC	CASSQDLAGVGSYNEQFF
TRBD2	.	TRBJ2-2	TRBV14	TGTGCCAGCAGCCGAGCGGGGTTTGACACCGGGGAGCTGTTTTTT	CASSRAGFDTGELFF
.	.	TRBJ1-5	TRBV19	TGTGCCAGTACCCCAGGGAGGGCTTCGGGGCCCCAGCATTTT	CASTPGRASGPQHF
.	few	TRBJ2-5	TRBV19	TGTGCCAGTAGTATTGGGAGAAAAGAGACCCAGTACTTC	CASSIGRKETQYF
.	.	TRBJ1-1	TRBV7-8	TGTGCCAGCAGCTTAGTGGCGGAGACTGAAGCTTTCTTT	CASSLVAETEAFF
.	.	TRBJ2-1	TRBV28	TGTGCCAGCAGTTTGGGAGGGGGTAACTACAATGAGCAGTTCTTC	CASSLGGGNYNEQFF
TRBD1	once	TRBJ1-2	TRBV19	TGTGCCAGTAGCCGCGGGACAGGGGAGGATGGCTACACCTTC	CASSRGTGEDGYTF
.	.	TRBJ2-1	TRBV7-3	TGTGCCAGCAGCCCGAAGGATAGGGGTGAGCAGTTCTTC	CASSPKDRGEQFF
.	few	TRBJ1-2	TRBV7-3	TGTGCCAGCAGCTCCTACACAGGGTCGGGCTACACCTTC	CASSSYTGSGYTF
.	.	TRBJ1-4	TRBV10-2	TGCGCCAGCAGTGCGACAGGAGTGAATGAAAAACTGTTTTTT	CASSATGVNEKLFF
TRBD1	.	TRBJ1-5	TRBV10-3	TGTGCCATCAGTGCGACAGGGACTAGCAATCAGCCCCAGCATTTT	CAISATGTSNQPQHF
.	once	TRBJ1-5	TRBV2	TGTGCCAGCGCGAACGAACAGGTTTATGACGTTAGCAATCAGCCCCAGCATTTT	CASANEQVYDVSNQPQHF
TRBD1	many	TRBJ2-7	TRBV11-2	TGTGCCAGCAGCCCAAACGACAGGGTCGAGCAGTACTTC	CASSPNDRVEQYF
.	.	TRBJ1-2	TRBV10-3	TGTGCCATCAGTCCGGACAGAGACTATGGCTACACCTTC	CAISPDRDYGYTF